Each of the 7 T cell receptor beta chains below was sequenced from the same sample in a study of T-cell reconstitution after alpha-beta-depleted transplantation in children. It was with unique molecular identifiers that the TCRbeta library was prepared. Using its own MiXCR run on the PCR reads, TCRdb lists one record per CDR3 protein. The data contain hundreds of thousands of distinct CDR3 sequences, around 12% of them singletons. The sequenced sample was PBMCs, obtained before TCRalphabeta/CD19-depleted stem cell transplant. These receptors were obtained from a girl aged 2-10 years with congenital amegakaryocytic thrombocytopenia, due to receive a stem cell transplant.

This clonotype was observed a few times. V and J are TRBV5-1 and TRBJ1-2; TRBD1 might be the D (5 bases). Germline CDR1 reads SGHRS; CDR2 reads YFSETQ. V shed 4 bases and J shed 3 bases, with 16 bases lying between them. The CDR3 totals 15 residues. The CDR3 sequence: CASSPSGRSDYGYTF. Written as DNA, the CDR3 is TGCGCCAGCAGCCCCTCAGGGCGCTCCGACTATGGCTACACCTTC.

This clonotype was seen at least ten times. J is TRBJ2-2 and V is TRBV4-1; TRBD2 agrees at 7 bases. The CDR3 loop spans 16 amino acids. Germline lookup yields CDR1 MGHRA and CDR2 YSYEKL. Trimming removed 4 bases from V and 1 base from J; junction bases left unmatched: 6. The CDR3 DNA reads as TGCGCCAGCAGCCTAGAAACTAGCGAGAACACCGGGGAGCTGTTTTTT. As protein: CASSLETSENTGELFF.

This sequence joins TRBV20-1 and TRBJ2-1; 8 nucleotides agree with TRBD2. The CDR3 loop spans 14 amino acids. Germline values: CDR1 DFQATT, CDR2 SNEGSKA (reference sequence). The ends lost 6 bases at V and 10 bases at J; junction bases unmatched: 14. The DNA of the CDR3 is TGCAGTGCCCAAGCCCGAGCGGGAGTAAGGGAGCAGTTCTTC. Its translation: CSAQARAGVREQFF.

CDR3 DNA sequence: TGCAGTGCCAGTAGCGGACGAGCATCCTACGAGCAGTACTTC. It translates to CSASSGRASYEQYF. The chain joins TRBV20-1 to TRBJ2-7; D is possibly TRBD2 (6 bases). CDR1 DFQATT and CDR2 SNEGSKA come from the germline V gene (reference sequence). Trimming took 6 bases from V and 1 from J, leaving 16 bases between them. This CDR3 has 14 amino acids.

The chain employs TRBV5-6 and TRBJ2-3; D tentatively reads TRBD1 or TRBD2 (5 bases each). Germline V CDR1 and CDR2: SGHDT, YYEEEE. V lost 1 base, J lost 6 bases, and 24 bases lay in between. The CDR3 has 18 residues. The CDR3 coding sequence is TGTGCCAGCAGCTTGACTTACGGGACGCCCATGTTTCCGGATACGCAGTATTTT. Translating gives CASSLTYGTPMFPDTQYF.

This clonotype was seen only a few times. V is TRBV3-1 and J is TRBJ2-6; D is undetermined. V was trimmed by 0 bases and J by 0 bases, leaving 12 bases between them. The CDR3 runs to 18 residues. Germline CDR1 LGHDT, CDR2 YNNKEL (reference sequence). In DNA form, the CDR3 reads TGTGCCAGCAGCCAAGATACAGCCCTCTTCTCTGGGGCCAACGTCCTGACTTTC. Its translation is CASSQDTALFSGANVLTF. The full variable domain, its missing parts supplied by reference TRBV3-1 and TRBJ2-6, is DTAVSQTPKYLVTQMGNDKSIKCEQNLGHDTMYWYKQDSKKFLKIMFSYNNKELIINETVPNRFSPKSPDKAHLNLHINSLELGDSAVYFCASSQDTALFSGANVLTFGAGSRLTVL.

V and J are TRBV7-2 and TRBJ2-3; 8 bases line up with TRBD2. The V gene's germline CDR1 is SGHTA and CDR2 FQGNSA. There are 15 residues in the CDR3. With 1 base clipped from V and 5 bases from J, the junction kept 5 bases outside the gene matches. The CDR3 region is CASSLDGRALDTQYF. The CDR3 region has the DNA TGTGCCAGCAGCTTAGACGGGAGGGCCCTAGATACGCAGTATTTT.